This TCR beta chain stems from a study of T-cell reconstitution after alpha-beta-depleted transplantation in children. A library of TCRbeta sequences, prepared with unique molecular identifiers, was generated. MiXCR, applied by TCRdb to the PCR reads, yields one record per CDR3 protein. The sample consists of hundreds of thousands of distinct CDR3 sequences, approximately 14% of them appearing once. The CDR3 has 13 residues. V lost 8 bases, J lost 4 bases, and 14 bases lay in between. This clonotype was observed a handful of times. Its matching antigen is unknown. General study findings and limits: After one year, T-cell counts and TCRbeta diversity mostly came from new T cells.

This sample comprised PBMCs, obtained before TCRalphabeta/CD19-depleted stem cell transplant. The TCR was taken from a girl aged 2-10 years with congenital amegakaryocytic thrombocytopenia, due to receive a stem cell transplant. The chain has TRBV12-3 or TRBV12-4 and TRBJ1-2; TRBD1 might be the D (5 bases). The CDR3 sequence is CASAGRYSYGYTF. CDR3 DNA sequence: TGTGCCAGCGCAGGGCGTTACAGCTATGGCTACACCTTC.